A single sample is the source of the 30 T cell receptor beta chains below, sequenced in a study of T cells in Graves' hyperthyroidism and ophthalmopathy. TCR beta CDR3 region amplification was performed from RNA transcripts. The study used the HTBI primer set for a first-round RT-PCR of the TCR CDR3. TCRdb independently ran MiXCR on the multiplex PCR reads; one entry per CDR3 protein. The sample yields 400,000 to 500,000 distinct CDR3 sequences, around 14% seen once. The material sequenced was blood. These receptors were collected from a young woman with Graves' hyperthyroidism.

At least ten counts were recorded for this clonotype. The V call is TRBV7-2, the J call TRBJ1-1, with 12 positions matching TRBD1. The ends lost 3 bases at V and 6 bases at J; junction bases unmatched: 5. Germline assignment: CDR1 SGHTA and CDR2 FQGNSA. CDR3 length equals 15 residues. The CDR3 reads CASSFRDRGLAEAFF. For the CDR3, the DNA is TGTGCCAGCAGCTTCCGGGACAGGGGGCTCGCTGAAGCTTTCTTT.

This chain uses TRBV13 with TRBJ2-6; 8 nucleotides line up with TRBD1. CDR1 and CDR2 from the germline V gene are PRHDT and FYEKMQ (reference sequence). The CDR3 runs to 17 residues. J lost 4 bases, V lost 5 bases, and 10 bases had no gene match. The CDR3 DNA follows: TGTGCCAGCAGCGGGGGGACAGGTTCCCTCGGGGCCAACGTCCTGACTTTC. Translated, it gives CASSGGTGSLGANVLTF.

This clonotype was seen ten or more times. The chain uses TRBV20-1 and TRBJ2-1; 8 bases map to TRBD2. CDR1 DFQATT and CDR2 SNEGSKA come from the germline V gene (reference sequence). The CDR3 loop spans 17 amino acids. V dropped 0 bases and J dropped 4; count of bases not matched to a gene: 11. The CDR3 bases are TGCAGTGCTAGAGAATGGCGGGCGGGAGGAGGGTACAATGAGCAGTTCTTC. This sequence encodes CSAREWRAGGGYNEQFF.

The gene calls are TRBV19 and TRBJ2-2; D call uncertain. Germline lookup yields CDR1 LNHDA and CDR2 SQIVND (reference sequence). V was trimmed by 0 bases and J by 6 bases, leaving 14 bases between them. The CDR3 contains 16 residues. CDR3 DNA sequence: TGTGCCAGTAGTATAGAGCATAGCATTACGGCCGGGGAGCTGTTTTTT. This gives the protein CASSIEHSITAGELFF. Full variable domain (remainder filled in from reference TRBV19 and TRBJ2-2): DGGITQSPKYLFRKEGQNVTLSCEQNLNHDAMYWYRQDPGQGLRLIYYSQIVNDFQKGDIAEGYSVSREKKESFPLTVTSAQKNPTAFYLCASSIEHSITAGELFFGEGSRLTVL.

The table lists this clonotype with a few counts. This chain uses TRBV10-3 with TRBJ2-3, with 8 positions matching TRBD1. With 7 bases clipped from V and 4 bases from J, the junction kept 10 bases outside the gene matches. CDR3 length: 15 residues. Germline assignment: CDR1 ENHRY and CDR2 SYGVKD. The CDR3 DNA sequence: TGTGCCATCAAGCGGACAGGGTGGGAGCCAGATACGCAGTATTTT. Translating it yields CAIKRTGWEPDTQYF.

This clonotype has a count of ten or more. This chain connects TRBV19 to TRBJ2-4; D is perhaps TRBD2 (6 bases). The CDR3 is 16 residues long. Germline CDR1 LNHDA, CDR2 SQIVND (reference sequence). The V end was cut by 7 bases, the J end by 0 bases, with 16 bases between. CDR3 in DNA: TGTGCCAGTACCCACGGGGGTATTCTAGCCAAAAACATTCAGTACTTC. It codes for CASTHGGILAKNIQYF.

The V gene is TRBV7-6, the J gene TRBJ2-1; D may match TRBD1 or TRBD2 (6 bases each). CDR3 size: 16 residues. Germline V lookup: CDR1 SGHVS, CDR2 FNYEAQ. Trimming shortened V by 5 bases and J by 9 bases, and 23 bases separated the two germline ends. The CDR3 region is CASSVVSEGGRSEQFF. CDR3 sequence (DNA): TGTGCCAGCAGCGTTGTTTCGGAGGGGGGTCGCAGTGAGCAGTTCTTC. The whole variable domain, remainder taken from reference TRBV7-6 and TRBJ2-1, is GAGVSQSPRYKVTKRGQDVALRCDPISGHVSLYWYRQALGQGPEFLTYFNYEAQQDKSGLPNDRFSAERPEGSISTLTIQRTEQRDSAMYRCASSVVSEGGRSEQFFGPGTRLTVL.

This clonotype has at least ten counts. CDR3 protein: CSAPLTAARQFF. In nucleotides, the CDR3 is TGCAGTGCCCCGCTAACGGCCGCCAGGCAGTTCTTC. This chain uses TRBV20-1 with TRBJ2-1; D gene ambiguous. The CDR3 spans 12 residues. V was pared by 6 bases and J by 12 bases, with 18 bases between. CDR1 is DFQATT and CDR2 is SNEGSKA in the germline V gene (reference sequence).

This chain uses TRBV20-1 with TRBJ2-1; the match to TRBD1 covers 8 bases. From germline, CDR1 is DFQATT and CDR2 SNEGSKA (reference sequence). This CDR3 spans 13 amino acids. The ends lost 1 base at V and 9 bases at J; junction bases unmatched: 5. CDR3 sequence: CSARAVRGPEQFF. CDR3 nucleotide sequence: TGCAGTGCTAGAGCGGTCAGGGGGCCTGAGCAGTTCTTC.

The CDR3 loop is CASSQEGGGRETQYF. For the CDR3, the DNA is TGCGCCAGCAGCCAAGAGGGGGGGGGCAGAGAGACCCAGTACTTC. The chain employs TRBV4-1 and TRBJ2-5; perhaps TRBD2 as D (7 bases). V lost 0 bases, J lost 4 bases, and 12 bases lay in between. Germline values: CDR1 MGHRA, CDR2 YSYEKL. This CDR3 region has 15 residues.

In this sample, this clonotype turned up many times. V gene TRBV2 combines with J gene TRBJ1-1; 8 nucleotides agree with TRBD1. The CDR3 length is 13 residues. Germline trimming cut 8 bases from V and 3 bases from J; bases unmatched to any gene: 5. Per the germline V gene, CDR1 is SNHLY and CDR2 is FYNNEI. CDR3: CASLQGAYTEAFF. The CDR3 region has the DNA TGTGCCAGCCTCCAGGGGGCATACACTGAAGCTTTCTTT. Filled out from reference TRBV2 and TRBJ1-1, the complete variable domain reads EPEVTQTPSHQVTQMGQEVILRCVPISNHLYFYWYRQILGQKVEFLVSFYNNEISEKSEIFDDQFSVERPDGSNFTLKIRSTKLEDSAMYFCASLQGAYTEAFFGQGTRLTVV.

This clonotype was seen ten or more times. The DNA for the CDR3 is TGCGCCAGCACCCTGGAGAGGTTACCAGATACGCAGTATTTT. Its protein is CASTLERLPDTQYF. The chain is built from TRBV5-1 and TRBJ2-3; D gene uncertain. The germline V and J ends were trimmed by 6 bases and 4 bases, with 15 bases remaining between them. Germline V gene lookup returns CDR1 SGHRS and CDR2 YFSETQ. This CDR3 has 14 amino acids.

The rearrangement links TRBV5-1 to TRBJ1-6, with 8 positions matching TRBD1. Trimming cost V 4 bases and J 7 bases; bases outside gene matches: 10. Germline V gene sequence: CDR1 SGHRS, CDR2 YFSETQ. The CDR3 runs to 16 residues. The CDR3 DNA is TGCGCCAGCAGCGGGGACAGGCCCGGAGGGAATTCACCCCTCCACTTT. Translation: CASSGDRPGGNSPLHF.

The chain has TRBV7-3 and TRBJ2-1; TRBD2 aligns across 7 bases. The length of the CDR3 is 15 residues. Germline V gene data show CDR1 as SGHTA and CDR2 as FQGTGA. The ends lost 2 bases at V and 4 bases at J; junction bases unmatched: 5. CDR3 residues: CASSLGAGLYNEQFF. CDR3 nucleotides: TGTGCCAGCAGCTTAGGAGCGGGACTTTACAATGAGCAGTTCTTC.

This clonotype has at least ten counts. The CDR3 protein is CASTLMQGLGPLHF. CDR3 nucleotides: TGTGCCAGCACCTTAATGCAGGGTCTTGGACCCCTCCACTTT. The chain combines TRBV12-3 or TRBV12-4 with TRBJ1-6, with D possibly TRBD1 on 5 matching bases. The CDR3 covers 14 residues. V lost 7 bases, J lost 12 bases, and 19 bases lay in between.

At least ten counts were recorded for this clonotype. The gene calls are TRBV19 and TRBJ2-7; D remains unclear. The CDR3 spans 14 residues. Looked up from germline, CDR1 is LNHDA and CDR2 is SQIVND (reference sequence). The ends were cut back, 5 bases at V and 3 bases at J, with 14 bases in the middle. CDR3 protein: CASSPPEQIYEQYF. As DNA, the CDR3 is TGTGCCAGTAGTCCCCCCGAACAAATCTACGAGCAGTACTTC.

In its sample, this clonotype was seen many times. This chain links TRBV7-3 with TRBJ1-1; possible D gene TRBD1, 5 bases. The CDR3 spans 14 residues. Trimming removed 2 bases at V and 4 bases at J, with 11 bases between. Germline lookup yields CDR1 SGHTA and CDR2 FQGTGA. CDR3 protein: CASSLERGFTEAFF. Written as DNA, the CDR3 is TGTGCCAGCAGCTTAGAGCGGGGGTTCACTGAAGCTTTCTTT. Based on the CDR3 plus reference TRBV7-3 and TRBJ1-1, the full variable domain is GAGVSQTPSNKVTEKGKYVELRCDPISGHTALYWYRQSLGQGPEFLIYFQGTGAADDSGLPNDRFFAVRPEGSVSTLKIQRTERGDSAVYLCASSLERGFTEAFFGQGTRLTVV.

The CDR3 here is CASSWDGKVQGGNTIYF. CDR3 in DNA: TGTGCCAGCAGTTGGGACGGGAAGGTACAGGGTGGAAACACCATATATTTT. The genes are TRBV6-2 or TRBV6-3 and TRBJ1-3; D is perhaps TRBD1 (6 bases). There are 17 residues in the CDR3. V gave up 4 bases and J gave up 3 bases, with 19 bases separating them. CDR1 MNHEY and CDR2 SVGEGT come from the germline V gene.

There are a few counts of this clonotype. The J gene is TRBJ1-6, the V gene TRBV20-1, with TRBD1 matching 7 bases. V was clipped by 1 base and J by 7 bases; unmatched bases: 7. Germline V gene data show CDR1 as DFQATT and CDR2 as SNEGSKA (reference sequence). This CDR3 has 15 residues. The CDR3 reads CSARAKQGRNSPLHF. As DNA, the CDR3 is TGCAGTGCTAGAGCTAAACAGGGGCGGAATTCACCCCTCCACTTT.

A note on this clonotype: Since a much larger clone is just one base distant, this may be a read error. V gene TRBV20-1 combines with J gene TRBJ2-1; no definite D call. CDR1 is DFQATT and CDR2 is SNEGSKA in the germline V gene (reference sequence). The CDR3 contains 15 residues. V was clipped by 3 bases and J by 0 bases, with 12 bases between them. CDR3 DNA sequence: TGCAGTGCTAGTAAACGGTGGGGCTCCTACAATGAGCAGTTCTTC. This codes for CSASKRWGSYNEQFF.

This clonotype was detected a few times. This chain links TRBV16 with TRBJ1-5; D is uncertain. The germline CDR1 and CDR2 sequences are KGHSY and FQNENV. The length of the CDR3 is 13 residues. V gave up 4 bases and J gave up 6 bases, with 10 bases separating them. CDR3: CASSRRDSQPQHF. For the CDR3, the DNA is TGTGCCAGCAGCCGGCGAGATAGTCAGCCCCAGCATTTT.

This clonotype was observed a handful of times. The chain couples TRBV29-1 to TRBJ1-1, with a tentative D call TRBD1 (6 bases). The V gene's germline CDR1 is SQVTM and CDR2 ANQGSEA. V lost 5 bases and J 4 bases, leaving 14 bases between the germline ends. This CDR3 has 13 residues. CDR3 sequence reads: CSVQKGGGTEAFF. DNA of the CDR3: TGCAGCGTTCAAAAGGGGGGGGGCACTGAAGCTTTCTTT.

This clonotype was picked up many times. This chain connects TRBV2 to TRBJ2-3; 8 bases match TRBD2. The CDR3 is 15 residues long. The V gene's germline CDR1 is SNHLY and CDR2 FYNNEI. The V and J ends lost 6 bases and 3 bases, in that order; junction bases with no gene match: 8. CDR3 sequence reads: CASRGGTSPTDTQYF. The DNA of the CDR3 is TGTGCCAGCAGAGGCGGGACTAGTCCGACAGATACGCAGTATTTT. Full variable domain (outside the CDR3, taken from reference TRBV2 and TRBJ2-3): EPEVTQTPSHQVTQMGQEVILRCVPISNHLYFYWYRQILGQKVEFLVSFYNNEISEKSEIFDDQFSVERPDGSNFTLKIRSTKLEDSAMYFCASRGGTSPTDTQYFGPGTRLTVL.

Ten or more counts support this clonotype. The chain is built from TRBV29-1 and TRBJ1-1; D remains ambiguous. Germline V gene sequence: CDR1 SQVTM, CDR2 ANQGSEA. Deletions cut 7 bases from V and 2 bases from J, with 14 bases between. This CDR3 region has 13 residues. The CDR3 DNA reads TGCAGCGCCGCCAGGACGGGTAACACTGAAGCTTTCTTT. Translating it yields CSAARTGNTEAFF. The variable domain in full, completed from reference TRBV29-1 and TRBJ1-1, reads SAVISQKPSRDICQRGTSLTIQCQVDSQVTMMFWYRQQPGQSLTLIATANQGSEATYESGFVIDKFPISRPNLTFSTLTVSNMSPEDSSIYLCSAARTGNTEAFFGQGTRLTVV.

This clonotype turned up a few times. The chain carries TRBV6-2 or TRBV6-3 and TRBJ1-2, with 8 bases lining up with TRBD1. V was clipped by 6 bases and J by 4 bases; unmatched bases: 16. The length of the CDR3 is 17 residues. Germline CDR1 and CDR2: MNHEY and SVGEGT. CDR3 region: CASRDTADRGSSYGYTF. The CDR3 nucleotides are TGTGCCAGCAGGGATACGGCCGACAGGGGTAGTAGCTATGGCTACACCTTC.

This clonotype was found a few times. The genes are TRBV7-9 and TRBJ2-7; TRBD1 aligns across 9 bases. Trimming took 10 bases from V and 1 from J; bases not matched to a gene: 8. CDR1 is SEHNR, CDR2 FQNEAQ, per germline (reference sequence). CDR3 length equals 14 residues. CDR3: CATDRTGDSYEQYV. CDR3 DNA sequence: TGTGCCACCGACCGGACAGGGGATTCCTACGAGCAGTACGTC.

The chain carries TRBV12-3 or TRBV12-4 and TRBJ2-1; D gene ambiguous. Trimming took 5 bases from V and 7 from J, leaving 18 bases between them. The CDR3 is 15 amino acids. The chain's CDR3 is CASSPPVGFSNEQFF. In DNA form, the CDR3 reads TGTGCCAGCAGTCCCCCGGTGGGGTTTTCGAATGAGCAGTTCTTC.

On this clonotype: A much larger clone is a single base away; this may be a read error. The CDR3 nucleotides read TGTGCCAGCAGTGACTCAGGGGGGTTGAACACTGAAGCTTTCTTT. The encoded protein is CASSDSGGLNTEAFF. The chain carries TRBV6-2 or TRBV6-3 and TRBJ1-1, with 7 positions matching TRBD1. CDR1 is MNHEY, CDR2 SVGEGT, per germline. CDR3 length: 15 amino acids.

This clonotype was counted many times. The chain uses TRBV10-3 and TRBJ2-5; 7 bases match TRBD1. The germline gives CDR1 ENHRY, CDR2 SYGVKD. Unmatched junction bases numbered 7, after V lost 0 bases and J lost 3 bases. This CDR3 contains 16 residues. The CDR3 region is CAISESGWTGEETQYF. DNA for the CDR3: TGTGCCATCAGTGAGTCGGGTTGGACAGGCGAAGAGACCCAGTACTTC.

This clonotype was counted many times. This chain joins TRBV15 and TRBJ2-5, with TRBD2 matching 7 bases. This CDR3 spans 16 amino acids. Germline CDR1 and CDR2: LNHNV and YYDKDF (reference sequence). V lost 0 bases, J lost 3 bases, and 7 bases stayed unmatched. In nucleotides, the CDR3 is TGTGCCACCAGCAGAGATATGGCTAGCGGTGAAGAGACCCAGTACTTC. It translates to CATSRDMASGEETQYF.